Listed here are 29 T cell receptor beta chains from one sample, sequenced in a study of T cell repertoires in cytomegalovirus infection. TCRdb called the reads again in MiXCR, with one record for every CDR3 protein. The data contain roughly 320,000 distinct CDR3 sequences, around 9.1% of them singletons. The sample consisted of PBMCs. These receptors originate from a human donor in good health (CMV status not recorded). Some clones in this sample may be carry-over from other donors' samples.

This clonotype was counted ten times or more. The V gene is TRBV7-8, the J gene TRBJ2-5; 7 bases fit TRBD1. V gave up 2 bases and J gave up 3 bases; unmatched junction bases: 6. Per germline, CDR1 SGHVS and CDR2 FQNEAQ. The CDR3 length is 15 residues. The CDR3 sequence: CASSLPQGTEETQYF. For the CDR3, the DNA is TGTGCCAGCAGCTTACCTCAGGGGACAGAAGAGACCCAGTACTTC.

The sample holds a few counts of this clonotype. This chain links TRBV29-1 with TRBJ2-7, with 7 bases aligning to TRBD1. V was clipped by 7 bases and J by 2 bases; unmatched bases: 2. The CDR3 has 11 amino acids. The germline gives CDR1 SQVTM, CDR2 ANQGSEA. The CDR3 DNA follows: TGCAGCGCGGGACAGACCTACGAGCAGTACTTC. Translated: CSAGQTYEQYF.

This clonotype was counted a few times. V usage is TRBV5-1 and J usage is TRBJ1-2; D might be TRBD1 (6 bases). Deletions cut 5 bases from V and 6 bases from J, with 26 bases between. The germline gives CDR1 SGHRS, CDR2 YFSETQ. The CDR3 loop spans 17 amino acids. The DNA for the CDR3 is TGCGCCAGCAGAAGAGGGGGTGCCGGGGAAGGGTCTAATGGCTACACCTTC. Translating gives CASRRGGAGEGSNGYTF.

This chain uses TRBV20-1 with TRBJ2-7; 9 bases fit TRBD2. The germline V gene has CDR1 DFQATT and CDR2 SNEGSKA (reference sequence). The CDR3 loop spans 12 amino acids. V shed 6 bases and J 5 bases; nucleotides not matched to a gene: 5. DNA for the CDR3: TGCAGTGCCTCCGCGGGGGGGGACGAGCAGTACTTC. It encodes CSASAGGDEQYF.

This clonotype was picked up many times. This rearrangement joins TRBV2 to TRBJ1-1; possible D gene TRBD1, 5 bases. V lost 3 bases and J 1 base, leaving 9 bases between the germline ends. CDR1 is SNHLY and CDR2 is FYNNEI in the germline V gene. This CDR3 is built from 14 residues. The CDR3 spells CASSETVKNTEAFF. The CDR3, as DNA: TGTGCCAGCAGTGAGACAGTAAAGAACACTGAAGCTTTCTTT.

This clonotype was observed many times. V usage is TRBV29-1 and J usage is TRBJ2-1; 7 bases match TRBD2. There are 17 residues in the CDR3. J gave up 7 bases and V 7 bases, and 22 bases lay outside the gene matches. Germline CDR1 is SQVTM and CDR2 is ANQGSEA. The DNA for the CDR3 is TGCAGCGCCCCTGGGGGGGGGGAACTTAAATCGAATAATGAGCAGTTCTTC. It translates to CSAPGGGELKSNNEQFF.

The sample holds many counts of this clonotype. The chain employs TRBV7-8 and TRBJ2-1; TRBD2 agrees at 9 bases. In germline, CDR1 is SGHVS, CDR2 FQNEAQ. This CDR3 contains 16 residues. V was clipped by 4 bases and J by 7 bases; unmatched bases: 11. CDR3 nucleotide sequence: TGTGCCAGCAGCTACCCCCGCGGGGGGGCAGGGAATGAGCAGTTCTTC. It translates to CASSYPRGGAGNEQFF.

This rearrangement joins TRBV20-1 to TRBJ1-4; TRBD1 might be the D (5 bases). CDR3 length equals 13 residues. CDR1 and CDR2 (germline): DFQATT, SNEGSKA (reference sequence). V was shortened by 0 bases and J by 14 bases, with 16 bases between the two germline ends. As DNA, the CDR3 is TGCAGTGCTAGAGATGGGGGACGGGTCGAGCTGTTTTTT. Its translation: CSARDGGRVELFF.

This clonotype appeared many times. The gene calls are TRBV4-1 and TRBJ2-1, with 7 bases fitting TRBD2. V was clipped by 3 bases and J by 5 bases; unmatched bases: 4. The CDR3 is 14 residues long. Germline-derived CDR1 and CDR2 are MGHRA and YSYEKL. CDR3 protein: CASSHGGRDNEQFF. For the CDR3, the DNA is TGCGCCAGCAGCCATGGAGGGAGGGACAATGAGCAGTTCTTC.

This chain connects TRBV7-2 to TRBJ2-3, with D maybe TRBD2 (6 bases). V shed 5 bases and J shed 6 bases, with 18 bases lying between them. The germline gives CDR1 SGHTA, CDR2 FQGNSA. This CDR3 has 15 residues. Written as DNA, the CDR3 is TGTGCCAGCAGCCCCTATTTGGGGGGTAGCGATACGCAGTATTTT. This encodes CASSPYLGGSDTQYF.

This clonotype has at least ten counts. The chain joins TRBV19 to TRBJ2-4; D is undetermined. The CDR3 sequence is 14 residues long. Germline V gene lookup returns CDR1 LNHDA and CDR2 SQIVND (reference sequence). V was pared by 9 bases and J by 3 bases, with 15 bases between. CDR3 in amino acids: CASAQRTDKNIQYF. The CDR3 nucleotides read TGTGCCAGCGCCCAGAGGACGGACAAAAACATTCAGTACTTC.

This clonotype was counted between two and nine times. CDR3 nucleotides: TGTGCCAGCAGCGTAGGAGGGACCCGTAGACAGCCCCAGCATTTT. Translation gives CASSVGGTRRQPQHF. This chain connects TRBV9 to TRBJ1-5, with D possibly matching TRBD1 (5 bases). The CDR3 length is 15 residues. Trimming removed 0 bases at V and 7 bases at J, with 14 bases between. CDR1 and CDR2 (germline): SGDLS, YYNGEE. The whole variable domain, filled in from reference TRBV9 and TRBJ1-5, reads DSGVTQTPKHLITATGQRVTLRCSPRSGDLSVYWYQQSLDQGLQFLIQYYNGEERAKGNILERFSAQQFPDLHSELNLSSLELGDSALYFCASSVGGTRRQPQHFGDGTRLSIL.

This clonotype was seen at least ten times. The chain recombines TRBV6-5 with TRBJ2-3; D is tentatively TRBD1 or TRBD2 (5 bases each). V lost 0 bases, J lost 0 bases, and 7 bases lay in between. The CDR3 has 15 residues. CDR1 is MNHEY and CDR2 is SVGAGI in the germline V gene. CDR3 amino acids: CASSYSGRSTDTQYF. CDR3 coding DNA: TGTGCCAGCAGTTACTCGGGACGGAGCACAGATACGCAGTATTTT.

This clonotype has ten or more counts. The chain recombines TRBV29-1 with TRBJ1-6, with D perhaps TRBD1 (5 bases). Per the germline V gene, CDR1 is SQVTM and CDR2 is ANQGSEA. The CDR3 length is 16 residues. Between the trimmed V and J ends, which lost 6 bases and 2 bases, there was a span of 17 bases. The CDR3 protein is CSVPPRGSTYNSPLHF. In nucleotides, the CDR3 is TGCAGCGTCCCCCCCCGGGGGTCCACCTATAATTCACCCCTCCACTTT.

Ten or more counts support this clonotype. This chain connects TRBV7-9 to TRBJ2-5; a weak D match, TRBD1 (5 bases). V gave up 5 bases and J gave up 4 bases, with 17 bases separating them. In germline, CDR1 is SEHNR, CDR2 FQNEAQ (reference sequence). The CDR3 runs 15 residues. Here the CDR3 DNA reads TGTGCCAGCAGCCGGTCGGGCCAGGGTGCAGAGACCCAGTACTTC. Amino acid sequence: CASSRSGQGAETQYF.

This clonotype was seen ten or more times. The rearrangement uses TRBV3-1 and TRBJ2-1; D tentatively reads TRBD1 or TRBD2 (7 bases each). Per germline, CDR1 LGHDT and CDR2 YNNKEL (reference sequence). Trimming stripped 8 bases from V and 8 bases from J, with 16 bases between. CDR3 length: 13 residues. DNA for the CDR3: TGTGCCAGCTGCATTCAGGGGGGGCATGAGCAGTTCTTC. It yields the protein CASCIQGGHEQFF.

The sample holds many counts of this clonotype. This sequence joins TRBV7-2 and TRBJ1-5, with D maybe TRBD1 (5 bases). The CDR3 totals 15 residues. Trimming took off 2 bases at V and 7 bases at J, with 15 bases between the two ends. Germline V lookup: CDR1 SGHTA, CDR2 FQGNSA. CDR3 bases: TGTGCCAGCAGCTTATTTTCAGGGAGAGACCAGCCCCAGCATTTT. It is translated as CASSLFSGRDQPQHF.

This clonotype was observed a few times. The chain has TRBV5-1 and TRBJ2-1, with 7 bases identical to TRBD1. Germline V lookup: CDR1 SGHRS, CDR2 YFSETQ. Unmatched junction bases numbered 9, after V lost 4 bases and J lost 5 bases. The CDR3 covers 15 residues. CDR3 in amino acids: CASSMRTGGDNEQFF. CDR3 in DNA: TGCGCCAGCAGCATGAGGACAGGTGGGGACAATGAGCAGTTCTTC.

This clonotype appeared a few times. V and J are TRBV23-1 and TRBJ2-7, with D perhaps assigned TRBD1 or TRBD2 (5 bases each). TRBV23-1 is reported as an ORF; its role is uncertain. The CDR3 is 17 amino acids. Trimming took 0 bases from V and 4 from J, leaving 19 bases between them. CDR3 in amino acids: CASSQSSSYPGRYEQYV. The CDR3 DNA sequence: TGCGCCAGCAGTCAATCGTCAAGTTATCCGGGACGGTACGAGCAGTACGTC.

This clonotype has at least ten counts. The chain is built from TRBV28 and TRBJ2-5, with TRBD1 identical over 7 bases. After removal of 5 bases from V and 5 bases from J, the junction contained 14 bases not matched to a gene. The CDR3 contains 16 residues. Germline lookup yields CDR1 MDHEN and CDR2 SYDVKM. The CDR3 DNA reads TGTGCCAGCAGTAAACAGGGGCTATTGGTACGGGAGACCCAGTACTTC. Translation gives CASSKQGLLVRETQYF.

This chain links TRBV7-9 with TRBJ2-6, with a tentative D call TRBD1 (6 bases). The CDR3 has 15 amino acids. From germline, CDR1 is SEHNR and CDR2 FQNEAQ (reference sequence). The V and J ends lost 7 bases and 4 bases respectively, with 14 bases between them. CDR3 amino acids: CASTPQGLGANVLTF. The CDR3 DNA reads TGTGCCAGCACCCCACAGGGTCTCGGGGCCAACGTCCTGACTTTC.

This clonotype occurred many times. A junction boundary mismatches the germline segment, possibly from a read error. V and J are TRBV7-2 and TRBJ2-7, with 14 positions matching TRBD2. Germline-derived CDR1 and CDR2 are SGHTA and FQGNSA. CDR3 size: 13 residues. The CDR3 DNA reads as TGTGCCAGCAGCCCCGGACTAGCGGGGGGCCCGTTCTTC. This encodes CASSPGLAGGPFF.

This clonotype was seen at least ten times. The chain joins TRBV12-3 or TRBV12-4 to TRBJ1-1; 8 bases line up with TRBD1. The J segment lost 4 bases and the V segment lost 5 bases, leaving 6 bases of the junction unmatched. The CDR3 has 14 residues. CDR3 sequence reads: CASSPEDRGTEAFF. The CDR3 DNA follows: TGTGCCAGCAGTCCAGAAGACAGGGGCACTGAAGCTTTCTTT.

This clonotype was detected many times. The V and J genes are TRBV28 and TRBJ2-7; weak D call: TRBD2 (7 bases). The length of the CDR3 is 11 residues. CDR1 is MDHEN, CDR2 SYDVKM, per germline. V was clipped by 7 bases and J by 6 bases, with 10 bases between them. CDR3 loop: CASMRGPEQYV. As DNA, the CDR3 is TGTGCCAGCATGCGGGGGCCCGAGCAGTACGTC.

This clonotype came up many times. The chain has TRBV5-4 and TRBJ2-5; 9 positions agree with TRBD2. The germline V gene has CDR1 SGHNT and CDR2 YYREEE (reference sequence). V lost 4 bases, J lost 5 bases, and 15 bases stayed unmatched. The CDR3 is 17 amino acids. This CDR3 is CASSRGRSGGSEETQYF. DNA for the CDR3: TGTGCCAGCAGCCGTGGACGCAGCGGGGGGTCGGAGGAGACCCAGTACTTC.

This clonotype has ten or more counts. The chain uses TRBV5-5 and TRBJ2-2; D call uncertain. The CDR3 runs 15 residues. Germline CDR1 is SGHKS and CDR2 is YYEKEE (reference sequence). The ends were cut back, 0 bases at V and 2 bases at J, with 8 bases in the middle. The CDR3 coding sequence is TGTGCCAGCAGCTTGGTTTCAGGAAACACCGGGGAGCTGTTTTTT. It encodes CASSLVSGNTGELFF.

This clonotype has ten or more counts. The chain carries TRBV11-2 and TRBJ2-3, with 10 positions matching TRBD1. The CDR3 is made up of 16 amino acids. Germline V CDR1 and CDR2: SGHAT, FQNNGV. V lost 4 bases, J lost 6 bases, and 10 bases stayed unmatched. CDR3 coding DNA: TGTGCCAGCAGCTCGGGACAGGGGTGGATGTCGGATACGCAGTATTTT. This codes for CASSSGQGWMSDTQYF.

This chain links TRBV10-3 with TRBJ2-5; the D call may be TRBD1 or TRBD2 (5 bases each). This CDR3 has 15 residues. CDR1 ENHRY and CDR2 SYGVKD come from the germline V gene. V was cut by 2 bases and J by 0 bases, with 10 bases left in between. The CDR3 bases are TGTGCCATCAGTGAGAGGGGAGACAACCAAGAGACCCAGTACTTC. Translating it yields CAISERGDNQETQYF.

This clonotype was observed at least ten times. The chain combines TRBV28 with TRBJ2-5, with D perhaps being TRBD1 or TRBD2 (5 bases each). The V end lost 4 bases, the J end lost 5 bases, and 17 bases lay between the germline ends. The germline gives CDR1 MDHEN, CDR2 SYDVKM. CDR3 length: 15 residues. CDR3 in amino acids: CASSSPVGVDETQYF. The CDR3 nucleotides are TGTGCCAGCAGTTCCCCCGTGGGGGTAGACGAGACCCAGTACTTC.